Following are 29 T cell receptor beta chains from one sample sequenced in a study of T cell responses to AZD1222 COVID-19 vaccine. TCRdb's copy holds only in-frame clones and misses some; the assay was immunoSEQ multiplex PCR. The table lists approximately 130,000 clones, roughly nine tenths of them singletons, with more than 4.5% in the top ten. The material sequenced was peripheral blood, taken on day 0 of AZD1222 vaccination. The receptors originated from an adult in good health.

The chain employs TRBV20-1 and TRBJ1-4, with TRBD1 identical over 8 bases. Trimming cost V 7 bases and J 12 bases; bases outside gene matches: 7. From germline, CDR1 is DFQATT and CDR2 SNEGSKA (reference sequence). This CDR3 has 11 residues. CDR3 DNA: TGCAGTGGGGCAGGGGGCAAGGAACTGTTTTTT. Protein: CSGAGGKELFF.

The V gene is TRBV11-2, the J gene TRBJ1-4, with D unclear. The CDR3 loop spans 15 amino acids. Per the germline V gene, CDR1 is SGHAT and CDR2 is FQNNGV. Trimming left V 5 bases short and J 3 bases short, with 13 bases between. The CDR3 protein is CASSGRYGANEKLFF. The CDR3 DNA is TGTGCCAGCAGCGGAAGGTACGGGGCTAATGAAAAACTGTTTTTT.

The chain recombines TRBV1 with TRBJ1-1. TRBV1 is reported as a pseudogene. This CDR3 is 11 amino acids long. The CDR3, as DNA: TGCACCAGCAGCCAAGATCGTGAGGCTTTCTTT. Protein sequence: CTSSQDREAFF.

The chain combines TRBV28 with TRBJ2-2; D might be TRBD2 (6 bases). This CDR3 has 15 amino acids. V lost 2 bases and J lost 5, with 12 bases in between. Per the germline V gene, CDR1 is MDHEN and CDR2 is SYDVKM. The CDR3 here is CASSLRGGGTGELFF. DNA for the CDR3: TGTGCCAGCAGTTTACGGGGCGGAGGGACCGGGGAGCTGTTTTTT.

The CDR3 loop reads CASAWAGGQLQPQHF. In DNA, the CDR3 is TGTGCCAGCGCCTGGGCAGGGGGACAGTTACAGCCCCAGCATTTT. V is TRBV19 and J is TRBJ1-5, with 7 bases that match TRBD1. Germline V gene data show CDR1 as LNHDA and CDR2 as SQIVND (reference sequence). V was clipped by 9 bases and J by 7 bases; unmatched bases: 15. The CDR3 runs 15 residues. The variable domain in full, with the rest retrieved from reference TRBV19 and TRBJ1-5, is DGGITQSPKYLFRKEGQNVTLSCEQNLNHDAMYWYRQDPGQGLRLIYYSQIVNDFQKGDIAEGYSVSREKKESFPLTVTSAQKNPTAFYLCASAWAGGQLQPQHFGDGTRLSIL.

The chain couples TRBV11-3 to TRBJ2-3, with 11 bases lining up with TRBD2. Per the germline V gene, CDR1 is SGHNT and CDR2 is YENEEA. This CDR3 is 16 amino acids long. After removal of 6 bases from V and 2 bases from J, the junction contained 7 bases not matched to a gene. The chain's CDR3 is CASSKGTSGFTDTQYF. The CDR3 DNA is TGTGCCAGCAGTAAAGGGACTAGCGGATTCACAGATACGCAGTATTTT.

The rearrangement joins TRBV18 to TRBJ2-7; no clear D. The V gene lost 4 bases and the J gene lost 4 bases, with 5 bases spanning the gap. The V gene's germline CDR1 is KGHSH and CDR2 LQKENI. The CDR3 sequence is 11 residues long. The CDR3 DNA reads TGTGCCAGCTCACGAGGTTACGAGCAGTACTTC. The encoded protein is CASSRGYEQYF.

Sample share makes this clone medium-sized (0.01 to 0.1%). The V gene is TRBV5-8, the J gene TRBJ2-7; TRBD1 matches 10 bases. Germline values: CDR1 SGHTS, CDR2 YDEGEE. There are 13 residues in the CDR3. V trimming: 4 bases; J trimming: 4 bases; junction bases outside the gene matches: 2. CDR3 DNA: TGTGCCAGCAGCCGGGACAGGGGTTACGAGCAGTACTTC. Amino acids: CASSRDRGYEQYF.

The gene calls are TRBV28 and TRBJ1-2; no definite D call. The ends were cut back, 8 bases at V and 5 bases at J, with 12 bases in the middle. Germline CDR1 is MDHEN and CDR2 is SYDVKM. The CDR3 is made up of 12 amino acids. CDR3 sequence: CASAPRVYGYTF. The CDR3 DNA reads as TGTGCCAGCGCACCCCGGGTTTATGGCTACACCTTC.

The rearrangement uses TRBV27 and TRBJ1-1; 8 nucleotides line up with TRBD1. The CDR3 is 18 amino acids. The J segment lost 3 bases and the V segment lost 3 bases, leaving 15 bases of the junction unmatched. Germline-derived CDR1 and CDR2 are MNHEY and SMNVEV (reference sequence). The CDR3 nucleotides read TGTGCCAGCAGTTTGGACCCTTGGACAGGGCGAGGGGACACTGAAGCTTTCTTT. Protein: CASSLDPWTGRGDTEAFF.

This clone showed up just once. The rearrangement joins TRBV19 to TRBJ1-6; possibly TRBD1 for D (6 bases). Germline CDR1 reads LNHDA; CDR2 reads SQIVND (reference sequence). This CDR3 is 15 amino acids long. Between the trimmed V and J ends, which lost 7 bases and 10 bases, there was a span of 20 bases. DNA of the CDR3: TGTGCCAGTACCCCCCCGGGCAGGAGGGGGTCACCCCTCCACTTT. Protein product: CASTPPGRRGSPLHF.

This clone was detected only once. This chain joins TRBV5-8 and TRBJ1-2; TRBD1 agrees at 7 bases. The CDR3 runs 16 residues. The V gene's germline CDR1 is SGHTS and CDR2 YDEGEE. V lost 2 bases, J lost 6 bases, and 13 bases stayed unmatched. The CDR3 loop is CASSFTGASPINGYTF. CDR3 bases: TGTGCCAGCAGCTTCACAGGGGCCTCCCCCATAAATGGCTACACCTTC.

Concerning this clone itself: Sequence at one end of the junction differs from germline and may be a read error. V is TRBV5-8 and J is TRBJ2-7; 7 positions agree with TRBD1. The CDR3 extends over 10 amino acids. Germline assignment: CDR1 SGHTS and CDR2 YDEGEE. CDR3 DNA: TGTGCCAGCATCTCACCCACAGGGGAGTTC. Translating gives CASISPTGEF.

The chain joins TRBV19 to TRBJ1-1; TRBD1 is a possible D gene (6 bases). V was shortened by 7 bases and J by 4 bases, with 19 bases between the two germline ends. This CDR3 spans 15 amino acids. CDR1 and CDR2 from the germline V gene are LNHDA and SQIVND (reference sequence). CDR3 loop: CASTRVGGGGTEAFF. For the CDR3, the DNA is TGTGCCAGTACCCGGGTGGGCGGAGGGGGCACTGAAGCTTTCTTT.

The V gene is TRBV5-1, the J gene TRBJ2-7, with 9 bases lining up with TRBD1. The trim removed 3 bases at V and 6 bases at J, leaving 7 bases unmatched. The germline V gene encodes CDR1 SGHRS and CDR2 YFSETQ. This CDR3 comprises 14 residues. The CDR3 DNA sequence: TGCGCCAGCAGCTCCTCGACAGGGGGGAGCGAGCAGTACTTC. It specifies CASSSSTGGSEQYF.

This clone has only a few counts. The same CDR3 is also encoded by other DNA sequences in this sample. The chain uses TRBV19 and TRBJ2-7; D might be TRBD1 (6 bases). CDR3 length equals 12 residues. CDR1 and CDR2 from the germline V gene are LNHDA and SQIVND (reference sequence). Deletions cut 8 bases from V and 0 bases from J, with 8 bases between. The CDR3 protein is CASSTGSYEQYF. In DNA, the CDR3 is TGTGCCAGTTCGACAGGCTCCTACGAGCAGTACTTC. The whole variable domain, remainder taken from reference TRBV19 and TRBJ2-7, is DGGITQSPKYLFRKEGQNVTLSCEQNLNHDAMYWYRQDPGQGLRLIYYSQIVNDFQKGDIAEGYSVSREKKESFPLTVTSAQKNPTAFYLCASSTGSYEQYFGPGTRLTVT.

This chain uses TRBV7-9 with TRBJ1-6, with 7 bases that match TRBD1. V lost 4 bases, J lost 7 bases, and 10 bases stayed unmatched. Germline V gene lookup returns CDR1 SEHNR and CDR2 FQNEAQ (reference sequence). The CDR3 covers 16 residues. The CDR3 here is CASSSQLAGGNSPLHF. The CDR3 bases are TGTGCCAGCAGCTCCCAGCTGGCAGGGGGGAATTCACCCCTCCACTTT.

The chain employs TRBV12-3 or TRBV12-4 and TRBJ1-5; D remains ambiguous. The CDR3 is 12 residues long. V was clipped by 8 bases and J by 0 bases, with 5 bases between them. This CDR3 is CASQYSNQPQHF. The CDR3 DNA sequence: TGTGCCAGCCAGTATAGCAATCAGCCCCAGCATTTT.

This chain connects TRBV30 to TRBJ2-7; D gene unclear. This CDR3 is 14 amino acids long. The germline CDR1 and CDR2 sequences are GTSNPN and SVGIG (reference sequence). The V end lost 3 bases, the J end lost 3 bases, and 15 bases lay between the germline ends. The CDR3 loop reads CAWSHQDGIYEQYF. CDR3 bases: TGTGCCTGGAGCCATCAGGACGGAATCTACGAGCAGTACTTC.

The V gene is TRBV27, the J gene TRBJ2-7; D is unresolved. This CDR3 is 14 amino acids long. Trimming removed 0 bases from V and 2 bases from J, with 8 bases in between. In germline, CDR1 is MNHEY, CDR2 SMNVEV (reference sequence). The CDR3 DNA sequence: TGTGCCAGCAGTTTATCGCGAAGGGCCTACGAGCAGTACTTC. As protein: CASSLSRRAYEQYF.

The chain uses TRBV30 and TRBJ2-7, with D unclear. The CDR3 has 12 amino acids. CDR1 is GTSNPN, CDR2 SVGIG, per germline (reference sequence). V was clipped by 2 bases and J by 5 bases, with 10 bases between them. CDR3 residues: CAWSSPVNEQYF. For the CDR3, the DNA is TGTGCCTGGAGTTCCCCCGTAAACGAGCAGTACTTC.

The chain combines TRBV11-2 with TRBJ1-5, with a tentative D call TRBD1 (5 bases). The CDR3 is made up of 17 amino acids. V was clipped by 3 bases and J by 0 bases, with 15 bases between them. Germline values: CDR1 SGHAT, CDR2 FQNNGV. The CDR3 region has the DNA TGTGCCAGCAGCTTCGACAGTTTGCTCTATAGCAATCAGCCCCAGCATTTT. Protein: CASSFDSLLYSNQPQHF.

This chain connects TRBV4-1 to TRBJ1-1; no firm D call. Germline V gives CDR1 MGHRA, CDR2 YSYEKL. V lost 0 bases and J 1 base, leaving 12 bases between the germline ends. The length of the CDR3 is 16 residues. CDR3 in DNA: TGCGCCAGCAGCCAAGAGCAGACCCGAGGGAACACTGAAGCTTTCTTT. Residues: CASSQEQTRGNTEAFF.

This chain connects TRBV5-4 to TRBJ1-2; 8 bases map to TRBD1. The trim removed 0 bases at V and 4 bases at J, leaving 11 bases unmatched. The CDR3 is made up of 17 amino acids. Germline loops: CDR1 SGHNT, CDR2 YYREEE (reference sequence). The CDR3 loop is CASSLEGPGGYSYGYTF. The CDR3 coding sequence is TGTGCCAGCAGCTTGGAAGGGCCAGGGGGCTACTCCTATGGCTACACCTTC.

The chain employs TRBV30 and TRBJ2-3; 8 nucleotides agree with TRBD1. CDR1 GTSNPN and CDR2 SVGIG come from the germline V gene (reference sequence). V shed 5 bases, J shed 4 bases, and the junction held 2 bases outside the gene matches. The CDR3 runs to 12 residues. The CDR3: CAWGQGADTQYF. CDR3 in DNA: TGTGCCTGGGGACAGGGAGCAGATACGCAGTATTTT.

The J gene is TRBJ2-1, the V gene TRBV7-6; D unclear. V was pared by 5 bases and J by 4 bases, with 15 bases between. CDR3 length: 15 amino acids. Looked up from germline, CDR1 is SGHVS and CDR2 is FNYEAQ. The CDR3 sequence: CASSPTTLKYNEQFF. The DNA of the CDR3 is TGTGCCAGCAGCCCAACTACCTTAAAGTACAATGAGCAGTTCTTC.

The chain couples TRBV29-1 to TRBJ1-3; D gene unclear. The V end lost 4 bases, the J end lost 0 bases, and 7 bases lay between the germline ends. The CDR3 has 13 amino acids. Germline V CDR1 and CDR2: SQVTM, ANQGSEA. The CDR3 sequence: CSVAAASGNTIYF. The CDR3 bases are TGCAGCGTTGCAGCAGCCTCTGGAAACACCATATATTTT.

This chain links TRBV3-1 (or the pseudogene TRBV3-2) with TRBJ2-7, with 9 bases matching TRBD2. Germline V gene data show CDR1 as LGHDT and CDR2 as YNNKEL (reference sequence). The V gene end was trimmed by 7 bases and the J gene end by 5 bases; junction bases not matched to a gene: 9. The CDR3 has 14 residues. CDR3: CASTIGGRGNEQYF. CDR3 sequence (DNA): TGTGCCAGCACCATTGGCGGGAGGGGTAACGAGCAGTACTTC.

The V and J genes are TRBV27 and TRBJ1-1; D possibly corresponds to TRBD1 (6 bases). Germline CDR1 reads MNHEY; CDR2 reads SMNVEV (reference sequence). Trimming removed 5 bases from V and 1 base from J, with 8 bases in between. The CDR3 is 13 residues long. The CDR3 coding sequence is TGTGCCAGCAGTCGGACAGAGAACACTGAAGCTTTCTTT. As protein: CASSRTENTEAFF.